These 2 T cell receptor beta chains share one sample of origin, sequenced in a study of cytomegalovirus exposure and HLA in healthy donors. Assay: immunoSEQ multiplex PCR; the TCRdb copy retains only in-frame clones and omits some. The sample yields around 130,000 clones, around 92% seen once. The sample was PBMCs. The source of these receptors is a man younger than 45 in good health and CMV-seronegative.

This chain connects TRBV7-2 to TRBJ2-7, with 8 bases identical to TRBD1. Trimming cost V 3 bases and J 3 bases; bases outside gene matches: 7. The length of the CDR3 is 15 residues. The germline V gene has CDR1 SGHTA and CDR2 FQGNSA. CDR3 region: CASSFTGTGNYEQYF. As DNA, the CDR3 is TGTGCCAGCAGCTTTACCGGGACAGGCAACTACGAGCAGTACTTC.

The genes are TRBV4-3 and TRBJ1-1; D is uncertain. Germline V lookup: CDR1 LGHNA, CDR2 YSLEER. The CDR3 is made up of 15 amino acids. The germline V and J ends were trimmed by 0 bases and 6 bases, with 14 bases remaining between them. In DNA, the CDR3 is TGCGCCAGCAGCCAAGAAGATAGGGAGATGTCTGAAGCTTTCTTT. This gives the protein CASSQEDREMSEAFF.